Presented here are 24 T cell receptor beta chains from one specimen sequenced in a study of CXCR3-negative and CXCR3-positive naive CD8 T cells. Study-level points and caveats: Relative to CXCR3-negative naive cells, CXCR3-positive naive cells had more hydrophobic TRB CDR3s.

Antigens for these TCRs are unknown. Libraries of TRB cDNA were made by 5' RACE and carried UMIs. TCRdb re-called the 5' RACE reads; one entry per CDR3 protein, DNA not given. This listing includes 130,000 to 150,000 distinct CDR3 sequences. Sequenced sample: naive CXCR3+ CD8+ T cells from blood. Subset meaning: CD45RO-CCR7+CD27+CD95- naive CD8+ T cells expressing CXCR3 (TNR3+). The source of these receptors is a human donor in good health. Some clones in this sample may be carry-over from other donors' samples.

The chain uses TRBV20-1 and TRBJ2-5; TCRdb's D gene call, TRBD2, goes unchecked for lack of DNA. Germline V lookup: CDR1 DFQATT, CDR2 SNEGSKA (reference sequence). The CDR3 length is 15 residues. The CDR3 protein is CSALGREGPRETQYF.

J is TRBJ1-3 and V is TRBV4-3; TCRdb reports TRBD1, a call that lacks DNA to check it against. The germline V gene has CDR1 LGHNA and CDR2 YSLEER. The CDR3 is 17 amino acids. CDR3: CASSQATRGILGNTIYF.

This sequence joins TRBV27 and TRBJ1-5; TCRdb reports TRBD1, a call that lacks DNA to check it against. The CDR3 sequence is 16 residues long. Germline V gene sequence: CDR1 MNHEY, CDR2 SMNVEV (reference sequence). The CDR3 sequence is CASSLSPGGGNQPQHF.

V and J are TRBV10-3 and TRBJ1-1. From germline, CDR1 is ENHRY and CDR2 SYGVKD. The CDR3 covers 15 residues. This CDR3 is CAISEPGLSNTEAFF.

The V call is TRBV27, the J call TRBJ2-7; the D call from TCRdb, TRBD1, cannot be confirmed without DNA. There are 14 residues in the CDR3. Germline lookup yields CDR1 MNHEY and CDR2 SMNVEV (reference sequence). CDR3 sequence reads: CASSSARASYEQYF.

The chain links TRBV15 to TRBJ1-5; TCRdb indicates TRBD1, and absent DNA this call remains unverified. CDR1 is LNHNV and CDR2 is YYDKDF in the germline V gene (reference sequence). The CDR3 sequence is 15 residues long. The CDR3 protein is CATSRSAGARQPQHF.

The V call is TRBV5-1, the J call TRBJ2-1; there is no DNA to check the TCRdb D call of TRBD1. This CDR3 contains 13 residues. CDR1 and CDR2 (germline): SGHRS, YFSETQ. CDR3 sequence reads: CAITGQAFGEQFF.

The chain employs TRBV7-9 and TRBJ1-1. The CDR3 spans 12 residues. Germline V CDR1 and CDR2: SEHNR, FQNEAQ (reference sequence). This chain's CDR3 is CASSASQEGAFF.

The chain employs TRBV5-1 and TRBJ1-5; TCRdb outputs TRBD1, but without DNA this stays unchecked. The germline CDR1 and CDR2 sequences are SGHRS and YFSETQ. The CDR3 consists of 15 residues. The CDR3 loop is CASSLVPGGNQPQHF.

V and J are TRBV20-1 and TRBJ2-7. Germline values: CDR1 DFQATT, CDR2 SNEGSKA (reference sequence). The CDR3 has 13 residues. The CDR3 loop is CSARDVNSYEQYF.

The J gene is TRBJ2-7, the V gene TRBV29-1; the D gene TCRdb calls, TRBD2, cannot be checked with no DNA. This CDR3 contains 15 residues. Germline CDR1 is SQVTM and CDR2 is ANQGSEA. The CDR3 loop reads CGVERRGGSSYEQYF.

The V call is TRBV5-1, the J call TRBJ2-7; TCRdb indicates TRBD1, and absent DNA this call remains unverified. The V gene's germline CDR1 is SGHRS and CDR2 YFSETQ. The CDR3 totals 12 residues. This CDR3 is CASSLPPGEQYF.

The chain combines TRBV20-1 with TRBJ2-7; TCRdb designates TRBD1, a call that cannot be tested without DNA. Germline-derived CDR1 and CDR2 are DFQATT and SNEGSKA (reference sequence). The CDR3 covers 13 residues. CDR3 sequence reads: CSARNRETYEQYF.

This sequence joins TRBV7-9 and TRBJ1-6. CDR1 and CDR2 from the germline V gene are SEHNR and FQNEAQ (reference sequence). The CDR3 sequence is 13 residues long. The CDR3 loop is CASSLEHNSPLHF.

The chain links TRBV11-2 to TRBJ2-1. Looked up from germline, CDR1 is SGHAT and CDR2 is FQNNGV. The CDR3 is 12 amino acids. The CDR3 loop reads CASSLGYTEQFF.

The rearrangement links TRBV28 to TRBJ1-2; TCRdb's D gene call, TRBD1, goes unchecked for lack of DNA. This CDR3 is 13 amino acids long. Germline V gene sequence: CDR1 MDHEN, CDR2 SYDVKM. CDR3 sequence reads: CASSGGTLYGYTF.

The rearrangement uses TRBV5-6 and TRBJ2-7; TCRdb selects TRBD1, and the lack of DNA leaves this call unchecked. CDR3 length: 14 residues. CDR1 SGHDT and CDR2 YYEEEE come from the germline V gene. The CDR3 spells CASSPGTGSYEQYF.

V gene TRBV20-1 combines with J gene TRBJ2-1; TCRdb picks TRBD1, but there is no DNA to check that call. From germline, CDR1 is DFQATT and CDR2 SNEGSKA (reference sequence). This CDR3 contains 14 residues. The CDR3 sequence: CSARGVGQMNEQFF.

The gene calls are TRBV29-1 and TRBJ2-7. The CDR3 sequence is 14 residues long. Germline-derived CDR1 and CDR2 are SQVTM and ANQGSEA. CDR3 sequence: CSVEDLERPYEQYF.

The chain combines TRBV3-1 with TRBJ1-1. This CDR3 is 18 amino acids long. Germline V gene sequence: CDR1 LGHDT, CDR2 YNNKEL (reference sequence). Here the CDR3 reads CASSQGADGTGPNTEAFF.

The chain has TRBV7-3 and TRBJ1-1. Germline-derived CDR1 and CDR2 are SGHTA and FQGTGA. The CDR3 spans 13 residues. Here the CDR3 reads CASSRQGGLYAFF.

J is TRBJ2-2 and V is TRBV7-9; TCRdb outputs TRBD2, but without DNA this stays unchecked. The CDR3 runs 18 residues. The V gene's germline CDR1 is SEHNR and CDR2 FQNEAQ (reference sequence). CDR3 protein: CASSPRTSGHPNTGELFF.

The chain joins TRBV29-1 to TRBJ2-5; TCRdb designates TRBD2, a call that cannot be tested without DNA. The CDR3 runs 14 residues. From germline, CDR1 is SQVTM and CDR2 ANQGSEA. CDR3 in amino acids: CSVEGAEGGETQYF.

The CDR3 protein is CASSPVGGRGNQPQHF. This chain joins TRBV28 and TRBJ1-5. The germline V gene encodes CDR1 MDHEN and CDR2 SYDVKM. This CDR3 is 16 amino acids long.